Listed here are 24 T cell receptor beta chains from one sample, sequenced in a study of blood T cell repertoires in COVID-19. The table came from immunoSEQ multiplex PCR; TCRdb's copy has only in-frame clones and leaves some out. This table has under 150,000 clones, about four fifths appearing once. The sequenced sample was PBMCs or T cells enriched from blood (not recorded which). These receptors all stem from a woman between 50 and 59 years old who had been exposed to COVID-19.

This clone came up once. The rearrangement links TRBV6-5 to TRBJ1-1; the D is unclear. This CDR3 contains 14 residues. V was shortened by 7 bases and J by 0 bases, with 12 bases between the two germline ends. The germline V gene has CDR1 MNHEY and CDR2 SVGAGI. This chain's CDR3 is CASNLEALNTEAFF. CDR3 coding DNA: TGTGCCAGCAATCTCGAGGCCCTGAACACTGAAGCTTTCTTT.

The J gene is TRBJ2-1, the V gene TRBV9; the match to TRBD2 covers 9 bases. With 0 bases clipped from V and 6 bases from J, the junction kept 10 bases outside the gene matches. Germline CDR1 and CDR2: SGDLS and YYNGEE. The CDR3 has 17 amino acids. The CDR3 spells CASSVAPGGLAVNEQFF. The CDR3 DNA reads TGTGCCAGCAGCGTAGCCCCCGGGGGACTAGCCGTCAATGAGCAGTTCTTC.

V is TRBV10-1 and J is TRBJ1-5, with 7 bases aligning to TRBD1. CDR1 is WNHNN and CDR2 is SYGVQD in the germline V gene (reference sequence). CDR3 size: 17 residues. The V and J ends lost 5 bases and 3 bases, in that order; junction bases with no gene match: 13. CDR3 in DNA: TGCGCCAGCAGTCTCGAAGGGACGACAGGGCTCAATCAGCCCCAGCATTTT. As protein: CASSLEGTTGLNQPQHF.

V is TRBV7-9 and J is TRBJ2-7, with 8 bases aligning to TRBD1. There are 15 residues in the CDR3. Losses at the gene ends were 4 bases for V and 6 bases for J; bases not matched to a gene: 11. Germline CDR1 SEHNR, CDR2 FQNEAQ (reference sequence). CDR3 DNA: TGTGCCAGCAGCTCCCGACAGGGGAGAGTAAGCGAGCAGTACTTC. As protein: CASSSRQGRVSEQYF.

The rearrangement joins TRBV29-1 to TRBJ1-1; D gene uncertain. Germline V gives CDR1 SQVTM, CDR2 ANQGSEA. The CDR3 totals 10 residues. V lost 7 bases and J lost 2, with 5 bases in between. CDR3 DNA: TGCAGCGGAGATAACACTGAAGCTTTCTTT. Translating it yields CSGDNTEAFF.

Here the CDR3 DNA reads TGTGCCAGCAGCGTAGCCGGTAATACCTACGAGCAGTACTTC. Its protein product is CASSVAGNTYEQYF. The rearrangement joins TRBV9 to TRBJ2-7; D is undetermined. This CDR3 has 14 amino acids. V was trimmed by 0 bases and J by 2 bases, leaving 9 bases between them. Germline CDR1 reads SGDLS; CDR2 reads YYNGEE. Full variable domain (outside the CDR3, taken from reference TRBV9 and TRBJ2-7): DSGVTQTPKHLITATGQRVTLRCSPRSGDLSVYWYQQSLDQGLQFLIQYYNGEERAKGNILERFSAQQFPDLHSELNLSSLELGDSALYFCASSVAGNTYEQYFGPGTRLTVT.

The chain carries TRBV20-1 and TRBJ1-4; 7 nucleotides match TRBD1. CDR1 DFQATT and CDR2 SNEGSKA come from the germline V gene (reference sequence). This CDR3 has 10 amino acids. V lost 3 bases to trimming and J lost 14 bases; unmatched junction nucleotides: 3. CDR3 bases: TGCAGTGCTAGCGAGGACAGGCTGTTTTTT. It translates to CSASEDRLFF.

The V gene is TRBV30, the J gene TRBJ1-2, with D unresolved. CDR3 length equals 13 residues. Germline V gene lookup returns CDR1 GTSNPN and CDR2 SVGIG (reference sequence). Trimming took off 2 bases at V and 0 bases at J, with 7 bases between the two ends. The CDR3 protein is CAWSLTANYGYTF. For the CDR3, the DNA is TGTGCCTGGAGTCTGACTGCTAACTATGGCTACACCTTC.

The CDR3 protein is CASGLDFTEAFF. The CDR3 bases are TGTGCTAGTGGTTTGGACTTCACTGAAGCTTTCTTT. The chain has TRBV12-5 and TRBJ1-1; D unresolved. CDR1 is LGHNT, CDR2 FRNRAP, per germline. V was shortened by 1 base and J by 4 bases, with 4 bases between the two germline ends. This CDR3 contains 12 residues.

The rearrangement joins TRBV29-1 to TRBJ2-5, with D perhaps matching TRBD2 (6 bases). The germline CDR1 and CDR2 sequences are SQVTM and ANQGSEA. The CDR3 is 16 amino acids. V shed 1 base and J shed 4 bases, with 19 bases lying between them. The CDR3 reads CSVEARLLASRETQYF. CDR3 bases: TGCAGCGTTGAAGCCAGGCTCCTAGCGAGTAGAGAGACCCAGTACTTC.

The chain couples TRBV9 to TRBJ2-5, with 7 bases identical to TRBD2. V gave up 2 bases and J gave up 1 base; unmatched junction bases: 2. The CDR3 has 14 residues. CDR1 is SGDLS and CDR2 is YYNGEE in the germline V gene. This CDR3 is CASSVGGVQETQYF. CDR3 in DNA: TGTGCCAGCAGCGTTGGGGGGGTCCAAGAGACCCAGTACTTC.

The chain carries TRBV5-1 and TRBJ2-5; D might be TRBD1 (5 bases). The CDR3 length is 14 residues. The germline V and J ends were trimmed by 0 bases and 4 bases, with 10 bases remaining between them. Germline lookup yields CDR1 SGHRS and CDR2 YFSETQ. CDR3 DNA sequence: TGCGCCAGCAGCTTGGCAGGGCTTATAGAGACCCAGTACTTC. Its protein is CASSLAGLIETQYF. The full variable domain, rest sourced from reference TRBV5-1 and TRBJ2-5, is KAGVTQTPRYLIKTRGQQVTLSCSPISGHRSVSWYQQTPGQGLQFLFEYFSETQRNKGNFPGRFSGRQFSNSRSEMNVSTLELGDSALYLCASSLAGLIETQYFGPGTRLLVL.

The chain employs TRBV6-5 and TRBJ2-7; 7 positions agree with TRBD2. This CDR3 region has 13 residues. CDR1 MNHEY and CDR2 SVGAGI come from the germline V gene. The V gene end was trimmed by 7 bases and the J gene end by 6 bases; junction bases not matched to a gene: 9. In DNA, the CDR3 is TGTGCCAGCACCTACTCTTGGGGGGGCGAGCAGTACTTC. Protein: CASTYSWGGEQYF.

The V gene is TRBV7-6, the J gene TRBJ1-3; D may be TRBD1 (6 bases). V gave up 0 bases and J gave up 4 bases, with 10 bases separating them. The CDR3 contains 15 residues. Germline loops: CDR1 SGHVS, CDR2 FNYEAQ. CDR3 sequence (DNA): TGTGCCAGCAGCTTAGCCGGGGGGACAGGAAACACCATATATTTT. It translates to CASSLAGGTGNTIYF.

The genes are TRBV7-8 and TRBJ2-1; TRBD2 matches at 11 bases. The CDR3 extends over 16 amino acids. The germline V gene has CDR1 SGHVS and CDR2 FQNEAQ. With 5 bases clipped from V and 8 bases from J, the junction kept 11 bases outside the gene matches. The CDR3, as DNA: TGTGCCAGCAGCGAACCAATAGCGGGGGGGGGCGATGAGCAGTTCTTC. Its translation is CASSEPIAGGGDEQFF.

This clone was counted only a few times. The V gene is TRBV6-6, the J gene TRBJ2-1; D may be TRBD1 (5 bases). The V end was cut by 8 bases, the J end by 10 bases, with 15 bases between. The CDR3 loop spans 12 amino acids. Germline CDR1 and CDR2: MNHNY and SVGAGI (reference sequence). DNA for the CDR3: TGTGCCAGCTCCAGTAGGCGACAGGAGCAGTTCTTC. Translation: CASSSRRQEQFF.

This clone was counted only a few times. The J gene is TRBJ2-2, the V gene TRBV7-8; possibly TRBD2 for D (6 bases). Looked up from germline, CDR1 is SGHVS and CDR2 is FQNEAQ. This CDR3 is built from 15 residues. Trimming removed 5 bases at V and 8 bases at J, with 18 bases between. The CDR3 loop reads CASSPGRGIGGELFF. Here the CDR3 DNA reads TGTGCCAGCAGCCCAGGACGGGGGATAGGAGGGGAGCTGTTTTTT.

This clone was counted once. The genes are TRBV5-4 and TRBJ2-3; possible D gene TRBD2, 5 bases. V dropped 4 bases and J dropped 2 bases, with 14 bases sitting between them. CDR3 length: 15 residues. The germline V gene has CDR1 SGHNT and CDR2 YYREEE (reference sequence). The CDR3 loop is CASSQSSGTTDTQYF. The DNA of the CDR3 is TGTGCCAGCAGCCAGAGCAGCGGAACCACAGATACGCAGTATTTT.

The rearrangement joins TRBV6-2 or TRBV6-3 to TRBJ1-5; maybe TRBD1 (5 bases). Germline-derived CDR1 and CDR2 are MNHEY and SVGEGT. This CDR3 is built from 16 residues. V was pared by 0 bases and J by 4 bases, with 13 bases between. The CDR3 region has the DNA TGTGCCAGCAGTTACTCTACGGGGGGGAGGAATCAGCCCCAGCATTTT. Its protein product is CASSYSTGGRNQPQHF.

This rearrangement joins TRBV7-2 to TRBJ2-3; TRBD1 matches at 10 bases. The trim removed 5 bases at V and 0 bases at J, leaving 5 bases unmatched. The CDR3 has 16 residues. CDR1 is SGHTA and CDR2 is FQGNSA in the germline V gene. This chain's CDR3 is CASSPRQGASTDTQYF. In DNA, the CDR3 is TGTGCCAGCAGCCCCCGACAGGGGGCGAGCACAGATACGCAGTATTTT.

The chain is built from TRBV29-1 and TRBJ1-4, with D hard to call. The CDR3 runs 12 residues. Trimming took off 7 bases at V and 3 bases at J, with 9 bases between the two ends. The V gene's germline CDR1 is SQVTM and CDR2 ANQGSEA. This CDR3 reads CSAGPPNEKLFF. For the CDR3, the DNA is TGCAGCGCCGGTCCTCCTAATGAAAAACTGTTTTTT. Filled out from reference TRBV29-1 and TRBJ1-4, the complete variable domain reads SAVISQKPSRDICQRGTSLTIQCQVDSQVTMMFWYRQQPGQSLTLIATANQGSEATYESGFVIDKFPISRPNLTFSTLTVSNMSPEDSSIYLCSAGPPNEKLFFGSGTQLSVL.

The J gene is TRBJ1-1, the V gene TRBV23-1, with a weak D call TRBD1 (6 bases). TRBV23-1 is placed among ORFs of uncertain function. V lost 0 bases to trimming and J lost 4 bases, with 15 bases between them. This CDR3 comprises 16 residues. CDR3 bases: TGCGCCAGCAGTCAATCGGACGGGAGGGGGGGCACTGAAGCTTTCTTT. It codes for CASSQSDGRGGTEAFF.

The chain links TRBV5-1 to TRBJ1-5; D is perhaps TRBD1 (5 bases). This CDR3 region has 15 residues. Deletions cut 4 bases from V and 0 bases from J, with 11 bases between. Germline CDR1 SGHRS, CDR2 YFSETQ. The CDR3 region has the DNA TGCGCCAGCAGCCCCGGGAGGGGTAGCAATCAGCCCCAGCATTTT. It encodes CASSPGRGSNQPQHF.

The rearrangement links TRBV6-5 to TRBJ1-6; no firm D call. Trimming removed 6 bases from V and 2 bases from J, with 5 bases in between. From germline, CDR1 is MNHEY and CDR2 SVGAGI. This CDR3 comprises 13 residues. The DNA of the CDR3 is TGTGCCAGCAGCCAGGCCTATAATTCACCCCTCCACTTT. Translation gives CASSQAYNSPLHF.